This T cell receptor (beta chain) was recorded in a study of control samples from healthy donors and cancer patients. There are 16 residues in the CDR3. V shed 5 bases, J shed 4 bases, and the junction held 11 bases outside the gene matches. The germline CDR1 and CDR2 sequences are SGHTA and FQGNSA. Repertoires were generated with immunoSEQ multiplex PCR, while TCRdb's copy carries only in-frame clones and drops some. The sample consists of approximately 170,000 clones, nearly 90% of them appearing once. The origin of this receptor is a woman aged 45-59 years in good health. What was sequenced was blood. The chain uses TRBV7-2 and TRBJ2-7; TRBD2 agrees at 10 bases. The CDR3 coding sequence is TGTGCCAGCAGCCCAACCCTAGCGGGGGCGACGTACGAGCAGTACTTC. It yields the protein CASSPTLAGATYEQYF.